A selection of T cell receptor beta chains follows, all from one sample in a study of blood T cell repertoires in COVID-19. Sequenced by immunoSEQ multiplex PCR; TCRdb stores in-frame clones only, minus some. The sample lists roughly 400,000 clones; about nine tenths were seen once. Sequenced: PBMCs or T cells enriched from blood (not recorded which). These TCRs come from a woman aged 25-40 years who had recovered from COVID-19. The CDR3 runs from the conserved cysteine through the conserved F or W. Each record gives: V gene, clone size, J gene, D gene, CDR3 protein, CDR3 DNA. The D gene is left open where the match is weak. Size values are once, few and many counts, or a class for expanded clones, and some rows have none.

>TRBV27|-|TRBJ2-1|-
CASSPLVGLTDEQFF
TGTGCCAGCTCCCCCCTAGTTGGCCTCACGGATGAGCAGTTCTTC
>TRBV5-4|once|TRBJ1-6|-
CASSLDRARASGNSPLHF
TGTGCCAGCAGCTTGGACAGGGCGAGGGCTAGCGGGAATTCACCCCTCCACTTT
>TRBV7-9|-|TRBJ1-6|TRBD1
CAKRQGLFSYNSPLHF
TGTGCCAAAAGACAGGGCCTATTCTCCTATAATTCACCCCTCCACTTT
>TRBV15|-|TRBJ1-5|-
CATSTEKRAQPQHF
TGTGCCACCAGCACAGAGAAGAGGGCACAGCCCCAGCATTTT
>TRBV5-1|-|TRBJ2-5|TRBD1
CASSISTGTGQETQYF
TGCGCCAGCAGCATAAGTACCGGGACAGGACAGGAGACCCAGTACTTC
>TRBV7-9|-|TRBJ2-1|TRBD2
CASSSLAGGEQFF
TGTGCCAGCAGCTCACTAGCGGGAGGTGAGCAGTTCTTC
>TRBV6-5|-|TRBJ1-1|-
CASSLQTNTEAFF
TGTGCCAGCAGTTTACAGACAAACACTGAAGCTTTCTTT
>TRBV4-1|-|TRBJ2-1|-
CASSQDAAGINEQFF
TGCGCCAGCAGCCAAGATGCGGCAGGGATAAATGAGCAGTTCTTC
>TRBV4-1|once|TRBJ2-3|-
CASSQDQGTPDTQYF
TGCGCCAGCAGCCAAGATCAGGGAACCCCAGATACGCAGTATTTT
>TRBV6-5|-|TRBJ2-7|-
CASRLDSLYEQYF
TGTGCCAGCAGACTCGACAGCCTCTACGAGCAGTACTTC
>TRBV19|once|TRBJ1-6|-
CATSSRSQGSPLHF
TGTGCCACCTCTTCTCGGAGCCAAGGTTCACCCCTCCACTTT
>TRBV10-3|-|TRBJ2-1|-
CAIASGSSYNEQFF
TGTGCCATCGCCTCGGGGAGCTCCTACAATGAGCAGTTCTTC
>TRBV9|-|TRBJ1-2|-
CASSVPRGHYGYTF
TGTGCCAGCAGCGTACCCAGGGGCCACTATGGCTACACCTTC
>TRBV28|few|TRBJ1-6|TRBD1
CASSPGQGDSPLHF
TGTGCCAGCAGTCCAGGACAGGGTGATTCACCCCTCCACTTT
>TRBV7-9|few|TRBJ2-7|-
CASSLGTNFYEQYF
TGTGCCAGCAGCTTAGGTACCAACTTCTACGAGCAGTACTTC
>TRBV7-9|-|TRBJ1-2|TRBD1
CASSWYRGQGYTF
TGTGCCAGCAGCTGGTACAGGGGGCAAGGCTACACCTTC
>TRBV18|few|TRBJ1-5|TRBD1
CASSQGTGSNQPQHF
TGTGCCAGCTCACAAGGGACAGGGAGCAATCAGCCCCAGCATTTT
>TRBV28|once|TRBJ1-2|TRBD1
CASSFGSARGTYGYTF
TGTGCCAGCAGTTTCGGATCGGCCAGGGGGACCTATGGCTACACCTTC
>TRBV2|-|TRBJ1-5|-
CASGGTENQPQHF
TGTGCCAGCGGAGGGACGGAGAATCAGCCCCAGCATTTT
>TRBV6-2/TRBV6-3|-|TRBJ1-6|-
CASSKPYPLHF
TGTGCCAGCAGTAAGCCGTACCCCCTCCACTTT
>TRBV7-9|few|TRBJ1-2|-
CASRLQGTQNYGYTF
TGTGCCAGCAGATTGCAGGGTACCCAAAACTATGGCTACACCTTC
>TRBV30|-|TRBJ1-4|-
CACGFRENEKLFF
TGTGCCTGTGGTTTCCGGGAAAACGAAAAACTGTTTTTT
>TRBV6-5|-|TRBJ2-7|-
CASSYFDPTTAGEQYF
TGTGCCAGCAGTTACTTTGATCCGACAACGGCGGGAGAGCAGTACTTC
>TRBV11-3|-|TRBJ1-1|-
CASSGAGGADTEAFF
TGTGCCAGCAGCGGGGCGGGGGGCGCGGACACTGAAGCTTTCTTT
>TRBV7-8|-|TRBJ1-1|-
CASSLSRTFKNTEAFF
TGTGCCAGCAGTCTTTCCAGGACATTTAAAAACACTGAAGCTTTCTTT
>TRBV3-1/TRBV3-2|-|TRBJ2-7|TRBD1
CASSQDPGQGAYEQYF
TGTGCCAGCAGCCAGGACCCGGGACAGGGGGCCTACGAGCAGTACTTC
>TRBV6-5|-|TRBJ2-1|TRBD2
CASSYSGGLNNEQFF
TGTGCCAGCAGTTATAGCGGGGGGCTCAACAATGAGCAGTTCTTC
>TRBV29-1|once|TRBJ1-4|-
CSVEGPRAGEKLFF
TGCAGCGTTGAAGGCCCCAGGGCCGGTGAAAAACTGTTTTTT
>TRBV18|-|TRBJ2-3|TRBD1
CASSPAGTASTDTQYF
TGTGCCAGCTCACCAGCTGGGACAGCTAGCACAGATACGCAGTATTTT
>TRBV6-2/TRBV6-3|-|TRBJ1-1|-
CASSLGAGLHVGNTEAFF
TGTGCCAGCAGCCTAGGGGCAGGGTTACATGTCGGGAACACTGAAGCTTTCTTT
>TRBV27|-|TRBJ1-1|TRBD1
CASSSAGGRGYEAFF
TGTGCCAGCAGTTCCGCCGGGGGCAGGGGGTATGAAGCTTTCTTT
>TRBV19|-|TRBJ1-3|-
CATEVTGSGNTIYF
TGTGCCACCGAAGTGACAGGCTCTGGAAACACCATATATTTT
>TRBV11-2|-|TRBJ1-6|-
CASRSTLLSSYNSPLHF
TGTGCCAGCAGATCAACCCTTCTTAGCTCCTATAATTCACCCCTCCACTTT
>TRBV2|-|TRBJ1-2|-
CASKKEEGVNYGYTF
TGTGCCAGCAAAAAGGAGGAGGGAGTTAACTATGGCTACACCTTC
>TRBV3-1/TRBV3-2|-|TRBJ1-1|-
CASRKDSQAFF
TGTGCCAGCAGGAAGGACAGCCAAGCTTTCTTT
>TRBV30|-|TRBJ1-2|-
CAWKDAGNGYTF
TGTGCCTGGAAGGATGCAGGGAATGGCTACACCTTC
>TRBV6-4|-|TRBJ2-1|TRBD1
CASSLDRGLGEQFF
TGTGCCAGCAGCCTGGACAGGGGGCTGGGTGAGCAGTTCTTC
>TRBV5-1|-|TRBJ2-3|-
CASSLNSGGDTQYF
TGCGCCAGCAGCTTAAATTCAGGGGGGGATACGCAGTATTTT
>TRBV9|once|TRBJ2-2|-
CASSVVPAANTGELFF
TGTGCCAGCAGCGTAGTTCCAGCGGCGAACACCGGGGAGCTGTTTTTT
>TRBV20-1|-|TRBJ1-5|-
CSASRGWGNQPQHF
TGCAGTGCTAGTAGAGGTTGGGGCAATCAGCCCCAGCATTTT
>TRBV5-4|-|TRBJ2-7|TRBD2
CASSWGGSAYEQYF
TGTGCCAGCAGCTGGGGAGGGAGTGCCTACGAGCAGTACTTC
>TRBV10-1|-|TRBJ1-5|-
CASRRRGLAQPQHF
TGCGCCAGCAGACGTAGGGGGTTGGCTCAGCCCCAGCATTTT
>TRBV24-1|-|TRBJ2-3|TRBD2
CATSDSLAGGPLDTQYF
TGTGCCACCAGTGATTCTCTAGCGGGAGGGCCTTTAGATACGCAGTATTTT
>TRBV5-1|-|TRBJ1-2|-
CASSLGTGGYGYTF
TGCGCCAGCAGCTTGGGAACGGGTGGATATGGCTACACCTTC
>TRBV13|-|TRBJ2-7|TRBD2
CASSHISGDEQYF
TGTGCCAGCAGCCATATCAGCGGGGACGAGCAGTACTTC
>TRBV7-2|-|TRBJ1-6|-
CASSLGGISYNSPLHF
TGTGCCAGCAGCTTAGGAGGGATCTCCTATAATTCACCCCTCCACTTT
>TRBV6-5|-|TRBJ2-7|TRBD1
CASSSHIGTGTYEQYF
TGTGCCAGCAGTTCTCATATCGGGACAGGGACGTACGAGCAGTACTTC
>TRBV5-1|once|TRBJ1-4|-
CASSFLSTQSFEKLFF
TGCGCCAGCAGCTTCCTTTCGACTCAATCCTTCGAAAAACTGTTTTTT
>TRBV5-5|-|TRBJ2-7|-
CASSLLLEYEQYF
TGTGCCAGCAGCTTACTCCTCGAATACGAGCAGTACTTC
>TRBV7-2|-|TRBJ2-3|TRBD2
CASSNTSGGAASTDTQYF
TGTGCCAGCAGCAACACTAGCGGGGGGGCCGCTAGCACAGATACGCAGTATTTT
>TRBV28|-|TRBJ2-7|-
CASSPPPGGEQYF
TGTGCCAGCAGTCCCCCCCCCGGGGGCGAGCAGTACTTC
>TRBV2|-|TRBJ1-2|-
CASSGETNYGYTF
TGTGCCAGCAGTGGGGAGACTAACTATGGCTACACCTTC
>TRBV28|once|TRBJ1-3|TRBD1
CASSFGTGAGNTIYF
TGTGCCAGCAGTTTCGGGACAGGGGCAGGAAACACCATATATTTT